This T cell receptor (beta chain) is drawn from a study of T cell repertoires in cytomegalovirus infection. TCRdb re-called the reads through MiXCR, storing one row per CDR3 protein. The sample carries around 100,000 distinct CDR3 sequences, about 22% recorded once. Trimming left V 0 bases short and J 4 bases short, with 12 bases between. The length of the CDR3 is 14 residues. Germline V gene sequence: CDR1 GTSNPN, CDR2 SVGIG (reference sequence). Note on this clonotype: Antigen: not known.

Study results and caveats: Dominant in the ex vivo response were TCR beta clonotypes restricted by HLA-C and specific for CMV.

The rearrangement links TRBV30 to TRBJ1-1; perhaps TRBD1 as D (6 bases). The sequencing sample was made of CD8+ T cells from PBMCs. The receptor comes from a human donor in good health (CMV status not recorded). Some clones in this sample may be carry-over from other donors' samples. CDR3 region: CAWSVMGAGTEAFF. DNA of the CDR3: TGTGCCTGGAGTGTAATGGGGGCGGGCACTGAAGCTTTCTTT. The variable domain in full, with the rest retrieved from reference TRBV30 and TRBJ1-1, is SQTIHQWPATLVQPVGSPLSLECTVEGTSNPNLYWYRQAAGRGLQLLFYSVGIGQISSEVPQNLSASRPQDRQFILSSKKLLLSDSGFYLCAWSVMGAGTEAFFGQGTRLTVV.